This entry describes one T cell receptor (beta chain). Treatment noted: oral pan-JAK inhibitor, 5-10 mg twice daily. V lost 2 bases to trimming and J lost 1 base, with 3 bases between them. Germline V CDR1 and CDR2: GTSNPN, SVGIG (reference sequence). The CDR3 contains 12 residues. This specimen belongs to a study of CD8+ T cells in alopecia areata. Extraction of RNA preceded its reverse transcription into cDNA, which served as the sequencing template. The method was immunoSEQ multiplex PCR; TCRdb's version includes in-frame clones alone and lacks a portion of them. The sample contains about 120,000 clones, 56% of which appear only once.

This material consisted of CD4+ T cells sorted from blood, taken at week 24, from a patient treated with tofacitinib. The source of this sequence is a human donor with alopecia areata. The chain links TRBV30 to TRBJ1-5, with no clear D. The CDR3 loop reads CAWSLSNQPQHF. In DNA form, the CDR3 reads TGTGCCTGGAGTCTGAGCAATCAGCCCCAGCATTTT.